This entry concerns a single T cell receptor beta chain. Antigen unknown. These data are taken from a study of CD8+ T cells in alopecia areata. Study background: Those patients who were treated received oral tofacitinib, which was given at 5 to 10 mg twice daily for moderate-to-severe alopecia areata. General observations from the study: Scalp and blood samples kept many expanded lesional clones throughout tofacitinib.

This CDR3 comprises 14 residues. With 3 bases clipped from V and 7 bases from J, the junction kept 5 bases outside the gene matches. The germline CDR1 and CDR2 sequences are SGHNT and YYREEE (reference sequence). Extracted RNA was reverse transcribed into cDNA, the sequencing template. Clones were read by immunoSEQ multiplex PCR, and TCRdb kept only the in-frame ones, dropping some. This sample has over 200,000 clones, with roughly 64% found just once. Described treatment: oral pan-JAK inhibitor, 5-10 mg twice daily. The receptor was isolated from a human donor with alopecia areata. This chain joins TRBV5-4 and TRBJ1-2; 11 positions match TRBD1. The specimen comprised CD4+ T cells sorted from blood, sampled at week 4, from a patient treated with tofacitinib. The CDR3 nucleotides are TGTGCCAGCAGCTCCGCCGGACAGGGGGCTGGCTACACCTTC. Translated: CASSSAGQGAGYTF.